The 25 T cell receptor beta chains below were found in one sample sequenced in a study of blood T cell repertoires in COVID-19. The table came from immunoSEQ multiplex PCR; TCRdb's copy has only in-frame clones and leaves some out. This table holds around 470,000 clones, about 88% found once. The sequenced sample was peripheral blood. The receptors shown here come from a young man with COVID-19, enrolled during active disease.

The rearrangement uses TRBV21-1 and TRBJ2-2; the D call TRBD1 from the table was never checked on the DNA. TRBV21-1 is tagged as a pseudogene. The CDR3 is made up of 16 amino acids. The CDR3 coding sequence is TGTGCCAGTAACCATTTAGACAGGGGGCAAAGCGGGGAGCTGTTTTTT. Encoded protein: CASNHLDRGQSGELFF.

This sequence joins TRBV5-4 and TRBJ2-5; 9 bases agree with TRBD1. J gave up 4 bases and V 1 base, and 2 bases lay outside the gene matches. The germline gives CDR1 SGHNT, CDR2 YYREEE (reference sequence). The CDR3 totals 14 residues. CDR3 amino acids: CASSLRQGGETQYF. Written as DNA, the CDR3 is TGTGCCAGCAGCTTGCGACAGGGGGGAGAGACCCAGTACTTC.

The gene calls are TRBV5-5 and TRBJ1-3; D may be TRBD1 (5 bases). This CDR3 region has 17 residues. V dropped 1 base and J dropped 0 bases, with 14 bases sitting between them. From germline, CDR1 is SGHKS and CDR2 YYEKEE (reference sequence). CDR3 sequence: CASSLSVGGDSGNTIYF. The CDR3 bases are TGTGCCAGCAGCTTGTCAGTTGGGGGGGACTCTGGAAACACCATATATTTT.

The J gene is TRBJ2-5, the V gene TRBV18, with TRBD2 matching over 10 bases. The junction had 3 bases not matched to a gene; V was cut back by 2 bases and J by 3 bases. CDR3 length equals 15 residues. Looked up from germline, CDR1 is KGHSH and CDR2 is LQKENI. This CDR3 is CASSPGSGGEETQYF. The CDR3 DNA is TGTGCCAGCTCACCAGGGAGCGGGGGGGAAGAGACCCAGTACTTC.

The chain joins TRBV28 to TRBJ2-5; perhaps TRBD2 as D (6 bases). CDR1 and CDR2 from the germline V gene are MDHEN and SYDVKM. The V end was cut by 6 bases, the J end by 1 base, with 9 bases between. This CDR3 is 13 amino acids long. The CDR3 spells CASRKGLQETQYF. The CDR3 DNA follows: TGTGCCAGCAGAAAGGGACTCCAAGAGACCCAGTACTTC.

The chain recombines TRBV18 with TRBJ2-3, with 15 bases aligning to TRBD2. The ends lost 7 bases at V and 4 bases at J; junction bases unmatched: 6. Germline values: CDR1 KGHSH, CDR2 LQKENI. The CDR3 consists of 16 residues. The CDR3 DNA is TGTGCCAGCTATGGACTAGCGGGAGGGCCCTCAGATACGCAGTATTTT. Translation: CASYGLAGGPSDTQYF.

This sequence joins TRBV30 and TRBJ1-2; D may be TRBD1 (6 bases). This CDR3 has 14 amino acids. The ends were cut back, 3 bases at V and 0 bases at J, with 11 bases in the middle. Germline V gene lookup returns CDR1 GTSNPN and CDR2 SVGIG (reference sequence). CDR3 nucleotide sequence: TGTGCCTGGAGAAGACAGGCAACTAACTATGGCTACACCTTC. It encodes CAWRRQATNYGYTF.

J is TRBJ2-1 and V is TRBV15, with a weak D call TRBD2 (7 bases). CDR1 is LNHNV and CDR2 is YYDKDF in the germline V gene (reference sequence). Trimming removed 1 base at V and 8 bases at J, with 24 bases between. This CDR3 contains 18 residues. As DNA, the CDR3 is TGTGCCACCAGCAGAGTAGGGGACTACAGGGCCGAAGGGGATGAGCAGTTCTTC. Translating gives CATSRVGDYRAEGDEQFF.

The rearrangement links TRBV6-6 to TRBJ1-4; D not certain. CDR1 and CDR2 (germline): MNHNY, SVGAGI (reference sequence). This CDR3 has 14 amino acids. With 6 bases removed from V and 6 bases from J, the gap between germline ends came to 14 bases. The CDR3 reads CASSPRVSDEKLFF. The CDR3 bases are TGTGCCAGCAGCCCCCGGGTTTCCGATGAAAAACTGTTTTTT.

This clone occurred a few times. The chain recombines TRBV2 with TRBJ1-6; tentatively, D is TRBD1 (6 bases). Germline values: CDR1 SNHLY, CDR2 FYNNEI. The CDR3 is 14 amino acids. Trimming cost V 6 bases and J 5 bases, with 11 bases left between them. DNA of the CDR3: TGTGCCAGCAGGGTACAGGGTCATAATTCACCCCTCCACTTT. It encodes CASRVQGHNSPLHF.

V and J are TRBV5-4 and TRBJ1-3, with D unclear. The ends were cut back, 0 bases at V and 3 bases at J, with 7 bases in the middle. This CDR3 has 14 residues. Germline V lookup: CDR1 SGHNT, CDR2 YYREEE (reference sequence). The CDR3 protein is CASSLGSNGNTIYF. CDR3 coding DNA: TGTGCCAGCAGCTTGGGTTCCAATGGAAACACCATATATTTT.

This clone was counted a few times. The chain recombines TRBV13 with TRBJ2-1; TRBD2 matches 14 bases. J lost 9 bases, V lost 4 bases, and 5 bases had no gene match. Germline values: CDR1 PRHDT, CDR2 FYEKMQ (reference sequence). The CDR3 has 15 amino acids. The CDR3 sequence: CASSSGTSGSTEQFF. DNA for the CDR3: TGTGCCAGCAGCTCCGGGACTAGCGGGAGTACTGAGCAGTTCTTC.

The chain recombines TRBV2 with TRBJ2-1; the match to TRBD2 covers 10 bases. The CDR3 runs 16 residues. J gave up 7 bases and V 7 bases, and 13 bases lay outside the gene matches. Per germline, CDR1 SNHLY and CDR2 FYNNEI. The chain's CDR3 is CASTNHSGRLRNEQFF. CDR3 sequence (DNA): TGTGCCAGCACGAATCATAGCGGGAGGTTAAGGAATGAGCAGTTCTTC.

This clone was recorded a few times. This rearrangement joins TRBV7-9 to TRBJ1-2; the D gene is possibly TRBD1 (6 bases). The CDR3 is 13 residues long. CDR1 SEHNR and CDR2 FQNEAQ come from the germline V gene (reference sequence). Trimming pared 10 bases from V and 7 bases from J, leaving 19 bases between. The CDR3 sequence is CATTGRGGGGYTF. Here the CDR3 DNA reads TGTGCCACCACTGGCCGGGGAGGGGGTGGCTACACCTTC.

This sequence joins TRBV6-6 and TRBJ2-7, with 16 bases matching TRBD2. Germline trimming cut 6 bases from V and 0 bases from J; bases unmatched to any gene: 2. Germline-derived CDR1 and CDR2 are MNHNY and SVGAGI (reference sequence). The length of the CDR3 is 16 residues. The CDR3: CASRGLAGGSSYEQYF. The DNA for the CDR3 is TGTGCCAGCAGGGGACTAGCGGGGGGGAGCTCCTACGAGCAGTACTTC.

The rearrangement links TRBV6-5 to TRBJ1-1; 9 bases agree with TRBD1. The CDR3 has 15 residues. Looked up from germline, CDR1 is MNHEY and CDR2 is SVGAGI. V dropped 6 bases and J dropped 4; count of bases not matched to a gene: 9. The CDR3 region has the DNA TGTGCCAGCAGACCCCATAGGACAGGGGCCACTGAAGCTTTCTTT. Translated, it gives CASRPHRTGATEAFF.

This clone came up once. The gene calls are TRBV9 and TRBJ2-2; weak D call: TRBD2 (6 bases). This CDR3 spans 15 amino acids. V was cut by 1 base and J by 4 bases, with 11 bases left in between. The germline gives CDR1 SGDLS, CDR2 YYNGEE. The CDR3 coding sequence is TGTGCCAGCAGCGTATCGGAGGGACTCACCGGGGAGCTGTTTTTT. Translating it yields CASSVSEGLTGELFF.

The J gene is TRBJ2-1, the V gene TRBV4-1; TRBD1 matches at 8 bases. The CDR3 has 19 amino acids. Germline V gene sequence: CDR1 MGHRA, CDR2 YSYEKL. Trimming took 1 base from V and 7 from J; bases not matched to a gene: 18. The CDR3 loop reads CASSQGGQEVRLARNEQFF. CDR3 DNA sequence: TGCGCCAGCAGCCAAGGGGGACAGGAGGTTAGATTAGCCCGAAATGAGCAGTTCTTC.

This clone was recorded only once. For the CDR3, the DNA is TGTGCCAGCACTCAGACTAGCGGGAGTTCGGGGGAGCTGTTTTTT. This encodes CASTQTSGSSGELFF. This chain links TRBV9 with TRBJ2-2, with 12 bases lining up with TRBD2. The CDR3 runs to 15 residues. With V trimmed by 6 bases and J by 8 bases, 8 bases remained unmatched. In germline, CDR1 is SGDLS, CDR2 YYNGEE.

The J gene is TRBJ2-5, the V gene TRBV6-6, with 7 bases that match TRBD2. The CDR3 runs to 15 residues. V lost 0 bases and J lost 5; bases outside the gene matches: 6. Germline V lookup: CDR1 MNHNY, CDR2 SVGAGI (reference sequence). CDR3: CASSYSAGEYETQYF. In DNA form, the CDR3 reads TGTGCCAGCAGTTACTCGGCGGGAGAGTATGAGACCCAGTACTTC.

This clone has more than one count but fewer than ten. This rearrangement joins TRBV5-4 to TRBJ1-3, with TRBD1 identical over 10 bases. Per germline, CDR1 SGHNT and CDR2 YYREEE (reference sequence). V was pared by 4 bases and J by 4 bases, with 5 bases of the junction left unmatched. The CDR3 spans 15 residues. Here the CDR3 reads CASSPGQGWGNTIYF. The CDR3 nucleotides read TGTGCCAGCAGCCCGGGACAGGGGTGGGGAAACACCATATATTTT. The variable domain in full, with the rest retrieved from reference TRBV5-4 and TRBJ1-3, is ETGVTQSPTHLIKTRGQQVTLRCSSQSGHNTVSWYQQALGQGPQFIFQYYREEENGRGNFPPRFSGLQFPNYSSELNVNALELDDSALYLCASSPGQGWGNTIYFGEGSWLTVV.

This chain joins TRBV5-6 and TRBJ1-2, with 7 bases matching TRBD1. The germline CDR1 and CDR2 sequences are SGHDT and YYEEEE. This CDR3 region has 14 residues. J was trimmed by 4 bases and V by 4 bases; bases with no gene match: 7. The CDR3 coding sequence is TGTGCCAGCAGCATGGGGACAGCGTTCTATGGCTACACCTTC. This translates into CASSMGTAFYGYTF.

The CDR3 is CASSGSGGSYNEQFF. The DNA of the CDR3 is TGTGCCAGCAGCGGAAGCGGGGGCTCCTACAATGAGCAGTTCTTC. The J gene is TRBJ2-1, the V gene TRBV9; 8 nucleotides line up with TRBD2. Germline CDR1 is SGDLS and CDR2 is YYNGEE. V was pared by 3 bases and J by 0 bases, with 2 bases of the junction left unmatched. The CDR3 contains 15 residues.

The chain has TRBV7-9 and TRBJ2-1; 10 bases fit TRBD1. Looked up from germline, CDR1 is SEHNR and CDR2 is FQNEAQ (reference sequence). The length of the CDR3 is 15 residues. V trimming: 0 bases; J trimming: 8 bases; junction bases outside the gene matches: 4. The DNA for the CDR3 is TGTGCCAGCAGCTTAGCCGGGACAGGGGCCGATGAGCAGTTCTTC. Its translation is CASSLAGTGADEQFF.

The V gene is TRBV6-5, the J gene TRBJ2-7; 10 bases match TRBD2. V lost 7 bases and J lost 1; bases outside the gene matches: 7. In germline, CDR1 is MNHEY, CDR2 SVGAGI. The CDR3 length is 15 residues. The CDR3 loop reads CASILAGVGSYEQYF. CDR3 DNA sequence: TGTGCCAGCATTCTAGCGGGAGTAGGTTCCTACGAGCAGTACTTC.